This TCR beta chain was obtained from a study of blood T cells in healthy people across ages. Samples each had at least 6 micrograms of total RNA extracted. Study observations and caveats: Diversity of TCR beta per million T cells declined in a roughly linear way with age.

Concerning this clonotype itself: As yet, its antigen is unknown.

From germline, CDR1 is LGHDT and CDR2 YNNKEL (reference sequence). The CDR3 runs 14 residues. V was pared by 4 bases and J by 4 bases, with 12 bases between. Through a sample-barcoded 5' primer and a J-beta primer mix, a second PCR was run for roughly 6 to 11 cycles. TCRdb re-called the 5' RACE reads through MiXCR, storing one row per CDR3 protein. Seen here are approximately 800,000 distinct CDR3 sequences, roughly 50% observed once, and the top ten hold around 40%. The TCR was taken from an older man in good health. The chain links TRBV3-1 to TRBJ2-3, with D tentatively TRBD2 (6 bases). Sequencing was done on a sample of blood. For the CDR3, the DNA is TGTGCCAGCAGCCCCAACGGGAGCCCAGATACGCAGTATTTT. Protein: CASSPNGSPDTQYF.